This T cell receptor (beta chain) was sequenced in a study of neurological immune-mediated disorders. This clonotype was observed many times. The healthy controls volunteered at a blood bank in Maryland, USA. There were 1 million CD4+ or CD8+ T cells used in the sorted libraries. Each TCR transcript was tagged with a 10-nucleotide random UMI during 5'RACE. Whenever a sequencing run was performed, it yielded over 170 million TCR-beta sequences from 15-18 subjects. From the 5' RACE reads, TCRdb called clonotypes with MiXCR, one entry per CDR3 protein. The table lists approximately 38,000 distinct CDR3 sequences, around 7% of them singletons. Germline-derived CDR1 and CDR2 are SGHRS and YFSETQ. V was shortened by 1 base and J by 3 bases, with 5 bases between the two germline ends. The CDR3 length is 12 residues.

Sequenced material: CD4+ T cells from blood. The clonotype originates from a man in his forties or fifties in good health. The gene calls are TRBV5-1 and TRBJ2-7; a weak D match, TRBD2 (5 bases). The CDR3 protein is CASSLSGYEQYF. CDR3 DNA sequence: TGCGCCAGCAGCTTGAGCGGCTACGAGCAGTACTTC.